The sequence of this T cell receptor beta chain was determined in a study of blood T cells in healthy people across ages. Study overall: Capture via template switching afforded approximately one barcoded beta molecule per two T cells. Study findings and constraints: TCR beta diversity, measured per million T cells, fell in a roughly linear way with age.

Comment on this clonotype: Its antigen is unidentified.

The second PCR ran about 6 to 12 cycles with a sample-barcoded 5' primer and J-beta primers. TCRdb analysed the 5' RACE reads with MiXCR anew, one entry per CDR3 protein. The table includes roughly 1,500,000 distinct CDR3 sequences, roughly 45% detected once. V shed 0 bases and J 0 bases; nucleotides not matched to a gene: 8. In germline, CDR1 is DFQATT, CDR2 SNEGSKA (reference sequence). The CDR3 spans 17 residues. This TCR derives from a woman between 18 and 29 years old in good health. Sequencing used blood. This sequence joins TRBV20-1 and TRBJ1-2, with 9 bases fitting TRBD1. CDR3 sequence: CSARELGTGIANYGYTF. CDR3 in DNA: TGCAGTGCTAGAGAGCTGGGGACAGGGATTGCTAACTATGGCTACACCTTC.